This T cell receptor (beta chain) derives from a study of blood T cell repertoires in COVID-19. The overall study: Acute-phase and convalescent COVID-19 samples originated in the United States, Italy and Spain. Sources were T cells, B-cell-depleted T cells, or PBMCs; the material itself was cDNA or gDNA.

This clone was seen a few times. Looked up from germline, CDR1 is SGHRS and CDR2 is YFSETQ. With V trimmed by 4 bases and J by 0 bases, 4 bases remained unmatched. The CDR3 runs 15 residues. Profiling relied on immunoSEQ multiplex PCR, and the TCRdb table lists in-frame clones only, not all of them. The sample includes 35,000 to 55,000 clones, around 70% seen only once; the top ten take 6.2%. Material for sequencing was peripheral blood. This chain links TRBV5-1 with TRBJ2-1; TRBD1 agrees at 7 bases. The sequence was collected from an elderly man with acute or convalescent COVID-19. CDR3 amino acids: CASSVDRNSYNEQFF. For the CDR3, the DNA is TGCGCCAGCAGCGTGGACAGGAACTCCTACAATGAGCAGTTCTTC.